This TCR beta chain was documented in a study of patients and donors after allogeneic stem cell transplantation. Germline V gene lookup returns CDR1 SNHLY and CDR2 FYNNEI. The CDR3 has 13 residues. Trimming pared 9 bases from V and 1 base from J, leaving 12 bases between. This clonotype was seen repeatedly, ten times or more. TCRdb passed the RT-PCR reads through MiXCR, listing each CDR3 protein once. The sample holds about 960,000 distinct CDR3 sequences; over 15% are singletons and the top ten take about 6%. J is TRBJ1-1 and V is TRBV2; D is undetermined. This clonotype was sampled from a human donor who was either an allogeneic HSCT recipient or a stem cell or donor lymphocyte infusion donor (not recorded which). It is not recorded whose cells these are; they may come from a transplant donor. Sequencing was carried out using blood, either unsorted or a sorted T cell fraction (not recorded which). CDR3 sequence reads: CASSGGPNTEAFF. Written as DNA, the CDR3 is TGTGCCAGTTCGGGAGGTCCGAACACTGAAGCTTTCTTT.